This TCR beta chain was profiled in a study of technical replicates of blood from a handful of donors (dated by TCRdb to 2015 to 2018). The library was made by the immunoSEQ multiplex PCR assay. TCRdb's version of the immuneACCESS table is confined to in-frame rearrangements and falls short of the full clone set. An unresolved V gene accounts for under half of the shortfall where checked; the remainder is of unknown origin. For this sample the table gives about 64,000 clones, of which 80% to 90% were detected only once. The ten largest make up less than 6% of the sample. Worth noting for this clone: There is no known antigen for this receptor. The record has no base qualities; no much larger clone is one base away.

The clonotype comes from a human donor in good health. Some clones in this sample may be carry-over from other donors' samples. The sample comprised PBMCs.

The DNA sequence reads TGTGCCAGCAGCCCGGAGTTCGTCACACTTTTCTATAATTCACCCCTCCACTTT. Its protein is CASSPEFVTLFYNSPLHF. Rearrangement joined TRBV11-2 to TRBJ1-6; no D gene call is confident. The CDR3 numbers 18 residues from cysteine through phenylalanine. Only the CDR3 portion is preserved as DNA: 54 bases, with reading frame beginning at the first base. Looking up the germline V gene yields CDR1 SGHAT and CDR2 FQNNGV. A distance of 20 bases separates the germline ends of V and J, which lose 5 bases and 3 bases respectively.